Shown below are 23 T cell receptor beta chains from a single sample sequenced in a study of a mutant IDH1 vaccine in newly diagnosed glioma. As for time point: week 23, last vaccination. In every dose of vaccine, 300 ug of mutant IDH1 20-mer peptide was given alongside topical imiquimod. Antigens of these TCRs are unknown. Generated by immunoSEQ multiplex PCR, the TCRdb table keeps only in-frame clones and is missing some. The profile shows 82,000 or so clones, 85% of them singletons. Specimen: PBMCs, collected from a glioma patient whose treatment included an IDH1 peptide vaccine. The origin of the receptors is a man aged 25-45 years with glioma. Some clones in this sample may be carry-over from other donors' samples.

The CDR3 DNA reads as TGTGCCAGCAGCTTGGACAGGGGATCCACCGGGGAGCTGTTTTTT. Amino acids: CASSLDRGSTGELFF. The V gene is TRBV5-6, the J gene TRBJ2-2, with 7 positions matching TRBD1. This CDR3 spans 15 amino acids. The trim removed 0 bases at V and 4 bases at J, leaving 3 bases unmatched. Germline V gene sequence: CDR1 SGHDT, CDR2 YYEEEE.

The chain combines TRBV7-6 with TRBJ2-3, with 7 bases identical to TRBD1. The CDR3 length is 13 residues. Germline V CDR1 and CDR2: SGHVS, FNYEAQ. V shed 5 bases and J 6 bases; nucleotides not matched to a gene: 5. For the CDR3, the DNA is TGTGCCAGCAGCCTCGGGACAGCCGATACGCAGTATTTT. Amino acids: CASSLGTADTQYF.

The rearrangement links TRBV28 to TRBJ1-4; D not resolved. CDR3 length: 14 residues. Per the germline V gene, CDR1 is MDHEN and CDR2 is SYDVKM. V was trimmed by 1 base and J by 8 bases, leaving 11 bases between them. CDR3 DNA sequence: TGTGCCAGCAGTTTATCGAACCGGAGGGAAAAACTGTTTTTT. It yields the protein CASSLSNRREKLFF. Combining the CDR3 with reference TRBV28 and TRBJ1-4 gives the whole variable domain DVKVTQSSRYLVKRTGEKVFLECVQDMDHENMFWYRQDPGLGLRLIYFSYDVKMKEKGDIPEGYSVSREKKERFSLILESASTNQTSMYLCASSLSNRREKLFFGSGTQLSVL.

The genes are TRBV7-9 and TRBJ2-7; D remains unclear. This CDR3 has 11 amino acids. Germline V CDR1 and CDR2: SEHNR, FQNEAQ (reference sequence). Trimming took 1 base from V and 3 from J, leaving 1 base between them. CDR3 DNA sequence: TGTGCCAGCAGCTTAGACTACGAGCAGTACTTC. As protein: CASSLDYEQYF.

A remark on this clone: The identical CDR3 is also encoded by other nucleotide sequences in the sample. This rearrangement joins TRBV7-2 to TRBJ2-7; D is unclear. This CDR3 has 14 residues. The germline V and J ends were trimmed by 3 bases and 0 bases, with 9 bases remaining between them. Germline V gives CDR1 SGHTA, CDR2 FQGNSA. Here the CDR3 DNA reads TGTGCCAGCAGCTTCAGGATAAGCTCCTACGAGCAGTACTTC. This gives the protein CASSFRISSYEQYF.

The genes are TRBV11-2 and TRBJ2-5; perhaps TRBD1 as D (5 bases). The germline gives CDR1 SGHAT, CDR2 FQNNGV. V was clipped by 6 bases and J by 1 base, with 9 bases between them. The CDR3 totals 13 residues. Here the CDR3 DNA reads TGTGCCAGCAGTTTGACAGCCCAAGAGACCCAGTACTTC. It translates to CASSLTAQETQYF.

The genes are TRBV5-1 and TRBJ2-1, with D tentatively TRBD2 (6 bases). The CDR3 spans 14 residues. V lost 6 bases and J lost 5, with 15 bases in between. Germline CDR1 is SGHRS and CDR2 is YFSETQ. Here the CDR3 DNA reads TGCGCCAGCACTAGCGCCGATCGAGACAATGAGCAGTTCTTC. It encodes CASTSADRDNEQFF.

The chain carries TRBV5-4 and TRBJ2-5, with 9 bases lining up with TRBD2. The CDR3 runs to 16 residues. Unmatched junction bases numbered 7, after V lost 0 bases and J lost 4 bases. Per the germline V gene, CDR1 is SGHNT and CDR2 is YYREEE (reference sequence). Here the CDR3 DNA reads TGTGCCAGCAGCTTGGTGGGTAGCGGGGGCTTAGAGACCCAGTACTTC. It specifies CASSLVGSGGLETQYF.

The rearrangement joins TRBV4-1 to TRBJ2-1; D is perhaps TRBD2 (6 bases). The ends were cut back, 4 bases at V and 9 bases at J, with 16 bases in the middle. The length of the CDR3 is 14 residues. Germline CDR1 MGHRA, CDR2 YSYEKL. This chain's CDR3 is CASSRNPTSSEQFF. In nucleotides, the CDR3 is TGCGCCAGCAGCCGCAACCCGACTAGTAGTGAGCAGTTCTTC.

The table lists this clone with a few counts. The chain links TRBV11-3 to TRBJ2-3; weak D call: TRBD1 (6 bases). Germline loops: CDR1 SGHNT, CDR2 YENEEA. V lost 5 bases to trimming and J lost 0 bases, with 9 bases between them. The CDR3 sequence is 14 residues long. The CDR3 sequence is CASSQGGSTDTQYF. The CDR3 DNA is TGTGCCAGCAGCCAAGGGGGAAGCACAGATACGCAGTATTTT.

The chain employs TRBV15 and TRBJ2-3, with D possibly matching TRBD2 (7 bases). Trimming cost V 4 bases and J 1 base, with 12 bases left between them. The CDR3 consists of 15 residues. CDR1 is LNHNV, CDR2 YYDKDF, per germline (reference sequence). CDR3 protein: CATSMGRGRTDTQYF. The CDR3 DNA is TGTGCCACCAGCATGGGGCGGGGGCGCACAGATACGCAGTATTTT.

The CDR3 DNA follows: TGCGCCAGCAGCCAAGGAGAGGCCGAAGGGAGAGAGACCCAGTACTTC. Its protein product is CASSQGEAEGRETQYF. This chain uses TRBV4-1 with TRBJ2-5, with D tentatively TRBD2 (5 bases). CDR1 MGHRA and CDR2 YSYEKL come from the germline V gene. This CDR3 region has 16 residues. V lost 1 base to trimming and J lost 4 bases, with 16 bases between them.

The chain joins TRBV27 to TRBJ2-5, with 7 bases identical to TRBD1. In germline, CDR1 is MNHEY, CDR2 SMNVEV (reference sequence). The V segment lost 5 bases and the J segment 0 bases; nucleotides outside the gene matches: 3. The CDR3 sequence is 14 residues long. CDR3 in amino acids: CASSLTGYQETQYF. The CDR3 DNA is TGTGCCAGCAGTCTGACAGGGTACCAAGAGACCCAGTACTTC.

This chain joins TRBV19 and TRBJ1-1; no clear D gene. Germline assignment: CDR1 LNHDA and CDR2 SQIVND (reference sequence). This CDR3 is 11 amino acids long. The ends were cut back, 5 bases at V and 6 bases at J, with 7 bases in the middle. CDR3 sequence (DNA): TGTGCCAGTAGTGCTGGATCTGAAGCTTTCTTT. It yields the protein CASSAGSEAFF.

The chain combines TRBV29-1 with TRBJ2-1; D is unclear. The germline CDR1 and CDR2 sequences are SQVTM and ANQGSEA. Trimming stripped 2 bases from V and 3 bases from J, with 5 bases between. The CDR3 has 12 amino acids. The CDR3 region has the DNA TGCAGCGTTGAATTCAGCTACAATGAGCAGTTCTTC. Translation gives CSVEFSYNEQFF.

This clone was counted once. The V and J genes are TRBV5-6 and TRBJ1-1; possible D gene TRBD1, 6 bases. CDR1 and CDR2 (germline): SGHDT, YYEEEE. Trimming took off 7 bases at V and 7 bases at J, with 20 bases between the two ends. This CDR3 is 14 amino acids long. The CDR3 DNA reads TGTGCCAGCTCCATCGGGGGCCACCGGGTTGAAGCTTTCTTT. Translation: CASSIGGHRVEAFF.

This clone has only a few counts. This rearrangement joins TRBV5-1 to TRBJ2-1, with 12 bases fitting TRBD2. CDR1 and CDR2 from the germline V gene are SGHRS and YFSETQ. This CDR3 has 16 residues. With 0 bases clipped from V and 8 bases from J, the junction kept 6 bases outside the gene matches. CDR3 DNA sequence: TGCGCCAGCAGCTTGGTAAGACTAGCGGGAGTGCATGAGCAGTTCTTC. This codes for CASSLVRLAGVHEQFF.

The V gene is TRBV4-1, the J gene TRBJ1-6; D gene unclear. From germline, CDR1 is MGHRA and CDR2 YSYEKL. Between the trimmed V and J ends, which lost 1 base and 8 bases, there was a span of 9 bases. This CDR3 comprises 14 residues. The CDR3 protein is CASSQATDYSPLHF. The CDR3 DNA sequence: TGCGCCAGCAGCCAAGCAACGGATTATTCACCCCTCCACTTT.

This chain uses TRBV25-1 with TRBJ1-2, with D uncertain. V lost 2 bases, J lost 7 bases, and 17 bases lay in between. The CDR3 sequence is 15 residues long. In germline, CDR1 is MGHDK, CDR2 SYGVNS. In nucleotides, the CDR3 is TGTGCCAGCAGTGAAGATAGACATAGAATAAGTGGCTACACCTTC. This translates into CASSEDRHRISGYTF.

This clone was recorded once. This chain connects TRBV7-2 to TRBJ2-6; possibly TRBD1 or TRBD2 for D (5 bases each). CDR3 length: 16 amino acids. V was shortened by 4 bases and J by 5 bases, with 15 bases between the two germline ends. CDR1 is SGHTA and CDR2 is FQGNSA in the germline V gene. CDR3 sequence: CASSSPGTAWANVLTF. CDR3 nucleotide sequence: TGTGCCAGCAGCTCCCCCGGGACGGCCTGGGCCAACGTCCTGACTTTC.

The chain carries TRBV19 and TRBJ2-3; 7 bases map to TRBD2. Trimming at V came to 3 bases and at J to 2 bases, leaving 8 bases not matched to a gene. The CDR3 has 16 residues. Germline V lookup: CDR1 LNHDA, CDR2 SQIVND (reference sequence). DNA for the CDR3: TGTGCCAGTAGTATGGGGGGGACTCCCTACACAGATACGCAGTATTTT. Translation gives CASSMGGTPYTDTQYF.

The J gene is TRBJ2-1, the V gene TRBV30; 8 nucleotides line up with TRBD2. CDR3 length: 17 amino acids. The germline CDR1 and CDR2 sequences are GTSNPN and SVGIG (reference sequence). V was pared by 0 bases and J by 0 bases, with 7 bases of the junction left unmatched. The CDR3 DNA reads TGTGCCTGGAGTGTAATCGGCGGGGGGTACTCCTACAATGAGCAGTTCTTC. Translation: CAWSVIGGGYSYNEQFF.

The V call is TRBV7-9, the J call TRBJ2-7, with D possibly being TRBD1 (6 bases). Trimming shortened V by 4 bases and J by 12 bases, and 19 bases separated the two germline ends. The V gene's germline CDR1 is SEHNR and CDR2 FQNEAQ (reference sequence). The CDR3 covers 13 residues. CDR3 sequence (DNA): TGTGCCAGCAGCTCAGGAGACCGGGACAAGGGGTACTTC. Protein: CASSSGDRDKGYF.